This T cell receptor beta chain appears in the sequencing data of a study of T cells in Graves' hyperthyroidism and ophthalmopathy. This clonotype was seen a few times. What it binds is not known. Study results and caveats: Blood also held most thyroid clonotypes expanded beyond 0.001.

CDR1 and CDR2 (germline): MNHEY, SMNVEV (reference sequence). J lost 0 bases, V lost 0 bases, and 4 bases had no gene match. The CDR3 is made up of 16 amino acids. Stable disease denoted Graves' hyperthyroidism without ophthalmopathy progression within 18 months. Patients were excluded because of uncontrolled infection, other autoimmune disease, pregnancy or lactation. The source material, RNA transcripts, was used to amplify TCR beta CDR3 regions. Carried out on the TCR CDR3, a first-round RT-PCR used the HTBI primer set. TCRdb re-derived calls from the multiplex PCR reads in MiXCR, one entry per CDR3 protein. This table has about 550,000 distinct CDR3 sequences, under 25% appearing once.

The sequencing sample was made of blood. V and J are TRBV27 and TRBJ1-1; 7 positions agree with TRBD1. This clonotype was sampled from a man between 18 and 29 years old with Graves' hyperthyroidism. The CDR3 is CASSLSGGQLNTEAFF. CDR3 coding DNA: TGTGCCAGCAGTTTATCGGGGGGACAGTTGAACACTGAAGCTTTCTTT.